This TCR beta chain was identified in a study of cytomegalovirus exposure and HLA in healthy donors. The V end lost 2 bases, the J end lost 11 bases, and 16 bases lay between the germline ends. The CDR3 totals 13 residues. Germline V gene data show CDR1 as SGDLS and CDR2 as YYNGEE. 60 Vbeta and 13 Jbeta primers were used in PCR. Assay used: immunoSEQ multiplex PCR; TCRdb lists only in-frame clones, some missing. Of 110,000 or so clones listed, 74% are singletons. Comments on this clone: Antigen specificity is unknown.

Study outcomes and limitations: In a later analysis, HLA-associated beta chains showed higher expansion and lower generation probabilities than comparable chains. A prior analysis recorded that most TCR beta V segments were productive about 87% or about 30% of the time. A classifier reportedly called cytomegalovirus status with high sensitivity and specificity. In a later analysis, a genetic analysis reported fewer productive-TCR N-insertions in an Asian-associated ancestry cluster than the cohort average.

V is TRBV9 and J is TRBJ2-5, with D tentatively TRBD2 (5 bases). The sample was PBMCs. The TCR was taken from a middle-aged woman in good health and CMV-seropositive. Here the CDR3 DNA reads TGTGCCAGCAGCGTCTACTCCGCGGGTGAGCAGTACTTC. Protein: CASSVYSAGEQYF.